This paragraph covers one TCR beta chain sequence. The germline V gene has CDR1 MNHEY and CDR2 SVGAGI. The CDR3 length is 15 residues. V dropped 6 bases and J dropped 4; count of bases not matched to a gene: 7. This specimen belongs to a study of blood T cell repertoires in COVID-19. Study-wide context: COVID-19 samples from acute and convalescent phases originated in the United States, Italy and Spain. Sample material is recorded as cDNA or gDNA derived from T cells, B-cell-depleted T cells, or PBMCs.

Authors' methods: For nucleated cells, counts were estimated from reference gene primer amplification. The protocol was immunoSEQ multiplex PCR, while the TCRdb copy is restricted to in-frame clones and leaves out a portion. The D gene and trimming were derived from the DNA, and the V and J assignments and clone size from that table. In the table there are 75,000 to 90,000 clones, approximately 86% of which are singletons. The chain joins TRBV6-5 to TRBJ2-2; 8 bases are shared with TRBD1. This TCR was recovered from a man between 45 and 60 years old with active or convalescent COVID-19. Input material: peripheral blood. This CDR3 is CASRPQGALTGELFF. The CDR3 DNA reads TGTGCCAGCAGACCCCAGGGGGCCCTCACCGGGGAGCTGTTTTTT.